One and the same sample provided the 4 T cell receptor beta chains below, sequenced in a study of T cell responses to AZD1222 COVID-19 vaccine. Here immunoSEQ multiplex PCR was the method, and the copy in TCRdb shows in-frame clones only, minus some. The sample shows approximately 81,000 clones, under 95% of them seen only once. Material: peripheral blood, obtained on day 0 of MenACWY control vaccination. The receptors shown here come from an adult in good health.

The rearrangement uses TRBV4-1 and TRBJ1-1, with 7 bases aligning to TRBD1. Germline CDR1 and CDR2: MGHRA and YSYEKL. This CDR3 is built from 13 residues. V lost 3 bases to trimming and J lost 10 bases; unmatched junction nucleotides: 8. The CDR3 loop is CASSQARQGAAFF. CDR3 in DNA: TGCGCCAGCAGCCAGGCCCGACAGGGAGCAGCTTTCTTT.

J is TRBJ2-1 and V is TRBV12-3 or TRBV12-4; D unresolved. V lost 3 bases, J lost 14 bases, and 11 bases lay in between. The CDR3 has 11 residues. The CDR3 DNA sequence: TGTGCCAGCAGTTTGGGTAGGGCTGAGTTCTTC. Amino acids: CASSLGRAEFF.

The chain employs TRBV7-2 and TRBJ1-1, with 8 nucleotides matching TRBD1. This CDR3 has 17 residues. V gave up 1 base and J gave up 1 base; unmatched junction bases: 8. Germline V gene data show CDR1 as SGHTA and CDR2 as FQGNSA. DNA of the CDR3: TGTGCCAGCAGCTTAGGAGGACAGGGCAGGAAGAACACTGAAGCTTTCTTT. This encodes CASSLGGQGRKNTEAFF.

The rearrangement uses TRBV14 and TRBJ2-5; D is ambiguous. Deletions cut 5 bases from V and 5 bases from J, with 15 bases between. There are 14 residues in the CDR3. The germline V gene encodes CDR1 SGHDN and CDR2 FVKESK. The CDR3 bases are TGTGCCAGCAGCGCCCGGTCGGGCGCCGAGACCCAGTACTTC. Encoded protein: CASSARSGAETQYF.